This TCR beta chain was identified in a study of T cells in Graves' hyperthyroidism and ophthalmopathy. This clonotype was detected only a few times. Its specificity is not known. General study points: The model made its ophthalmopathy prediction, and onset followed a median about 6.8 months later.

Amplified TCR beta CDR3 regions came from RNA transcripts. HTBI primers were used for first-round RT-PCR of the TCR CDR3. Via MiXCR, TCRdb re-called the multiplex PCR reads, giving one row per CDR3 protein. This repertoire shows over 250,000 distinct CDR3 sequences, roughly 13% found once; its top ten account for roughly 33%. This CDR3 has 15 residues. Germline assignment: CDR1 SGHRS and CDR2 YFSETQ. V dropped 2 bases and J dropped 7; count of bases not matched to a gene: 9. The V and J genes are TRBV5-1 and TRBJ1-1; 9 positions match TRBD1. The TCR originated in a middle-aged woman with Graves' ophthalmopathy. The specimen was blood. The CDR3 is CASSFGDRVFGEAFF. CDR3 nucleotides: TGCGCCAGCAGCTTCGGGGACAGGGTTTTTGGTGAAGCTTTCTTT.